These 5 T cell receptor beta chains were all obtained from the same sample, sequenced in a study of CD8 T cells in Susac syndrome. An input of roughly 0.5 to 1 ug of RNA was subjected to reverse transcription using random hexamers. One entry per CDR3 protein results from TCRdb running MiXCR on the immunoSEQ multiplex PCR reads. This sample yields roughly 52,000 distinct CDR3 sequences, of which 95% are seen a single time; 0.75% belongs to the top ten. Sequencing was performed on CD8+ T cells from PBMCs. These TCRs come from a human donor with Susac syndrome.

The chain joins TRBV20-1 to TRBJ2-1; D call uncertain. The CDR3 is 15 amino acids. Germline V gene data show CDR1 as DFQATT and CDR2 as SNEGSKA (reference sequence). Trimming stripped 1 base from V and 3 bases from J, with 13 bases between. The CDR3 DNA reads as TGCAGTGCTAGAGGCTATGACTCAGACTACAATGAGCAGTTCTTC. Encoded protein: CSARGYDSDYNEQFF.

The rearrangement links TRBV12-5 to TRBJ2-1; D is unclear. V was shortened by 1 base and J by 3 bases, with 1 base between the two germline ends. The CDR3 sequence is 12 residues long. Germline-derived CDR1 and CDR2 are LGHNT and FRNRAP. As DNA, the CDR3 is TGTGCTAGTGGTTTGGACTACAATGAGCAGTTCTTC. Its translation is CASGLDYNEQFF.

The genes are TRBV15 and TRBJ2-3, with 12 bases aligning to TRBD2. The CDR3 loop spans 18 amino acids. The junction had 6 bases not matched to a gene; V was cut back by 0 bases and J by 2 bases. The germline V gene has CDR1 LNHNV and CDR2 YYDKDF (reference sequence). Written as DNA, the CDR3 is TGTGCCACCAGCAGAGATGGGGCTAGCGGGGGGGCCACAGATACGCAGTATTTT. It translates to CATSRDGASGGATDTQYF.

The chain joins TRBV29-1 to TRBJ1-2, with D maybe TRBD1 (5 bases). The CDR3 has 12 residues. The V end was cut by 4 bases, the J end by 3 bases, with 9 bases between. Germline-derived CDR1 and CDR2 are SQVTM and ANQGSEA. This CDR3 is CSVVGEDYGYTF. For the CDR3, the DNA is TGCAGCGTTGTGGGGGAGGACTATGGCTACACCTTC.

V usage is TRBV12-3 or TRBV12-4 and J usage is TRBJ2-7, with 9 bases aligning to TRBD1. J gave up 3 bases and V 5 bases, and 8 bases lay outside the gene matches. There are 15 residues in the CDR3. This CDR3 is CASSTTGTGLYEQYF. In nucleotides, the CDR3 is TGTGCCAGCAGTACGACCGGGACAGGGCTCTACGAGCAGTACTTC.